This entry features one TCR beta chain sequence. Its antigen is unknown. The data stem from a study of early T cells in non-severe SARS-CoV-2 infection. Study summary: Bulk RNA isolated from unsorted whole blood underwent sequencing; chains were not paired. Study-wide findings and caveats: VDJdb matching favored anti-spike CD8 responses, missing private and CD4 specificities.

The TCR library protocol attached unique molecular identifiers to the individual cDNA molecules. TCRdb analysed the 5' RACE reads with MiXCR anew, one entry per CDR3 protein. The sample shows fewer than 120,000 distinct CDR3 sequences, around an eighth of them seen only once. Sequences were derived from whole blood, sampled at baseline. The origin of this receptor is an adult who was a healthcare worker with PCR-confirmed SARS-CoV-2 infection or an uninfected control (not recorded which).

The CDR3, as DNA: TGTGCCAGCTCACCACCACTCGCCACAGGGTTGCGGGATGGCTACACCTTC. Protein: CASSPPLATGLRDGYTF. V gene TRBV18 combines with J gene TRBJ1-2; D may be TRBD1 (6 bases). Trimming left V 0 bases short and J 6 bases short, with 20 bases between. The CDR3 sequence is 17 residues long. CDR1 is KGHSH, CDR2 LQKENI, per germline.